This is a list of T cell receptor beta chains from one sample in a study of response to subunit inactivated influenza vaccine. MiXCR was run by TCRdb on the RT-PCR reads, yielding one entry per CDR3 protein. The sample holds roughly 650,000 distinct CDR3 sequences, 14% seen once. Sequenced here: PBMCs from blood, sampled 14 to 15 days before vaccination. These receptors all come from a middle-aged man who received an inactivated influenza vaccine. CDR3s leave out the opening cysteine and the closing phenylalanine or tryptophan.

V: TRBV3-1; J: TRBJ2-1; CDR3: ASSQASSGPSSYNEQF
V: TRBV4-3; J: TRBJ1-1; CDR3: ASSQELGRTEAF
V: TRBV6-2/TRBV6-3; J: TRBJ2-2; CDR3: ASSPSPGGKGAGELF
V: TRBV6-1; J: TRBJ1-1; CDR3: ATRTGNTEAF
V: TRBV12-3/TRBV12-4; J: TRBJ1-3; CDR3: ASRVDPYSGNTIY
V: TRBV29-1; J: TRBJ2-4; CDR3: SVELGTIAKNIQY
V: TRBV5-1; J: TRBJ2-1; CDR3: ASRQGDLNEQF
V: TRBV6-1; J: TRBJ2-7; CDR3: ASWRGETYEQY
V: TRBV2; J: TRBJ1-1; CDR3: ASSEALGTEAF
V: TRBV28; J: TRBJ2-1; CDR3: ASSLTSEAYNEQF
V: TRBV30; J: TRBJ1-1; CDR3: AWSGMGFSAEAF
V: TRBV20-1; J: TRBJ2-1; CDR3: SARDPGRAWYNEQF
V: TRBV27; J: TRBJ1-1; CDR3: ASSPHTGVSEAF
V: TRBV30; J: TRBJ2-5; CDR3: ASHPGHVGSQETQY
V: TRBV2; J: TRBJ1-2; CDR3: ASKFRASREYGYT
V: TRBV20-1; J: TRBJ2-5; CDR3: SATPGVLQETQY
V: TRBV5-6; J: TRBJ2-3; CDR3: ASSLRQADTQY
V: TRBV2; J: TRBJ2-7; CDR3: ASSDGQGALSYEQY
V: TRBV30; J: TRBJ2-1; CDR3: AWSPGTHNEQF
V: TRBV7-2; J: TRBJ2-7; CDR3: ASSSRGLAGFSYEQY
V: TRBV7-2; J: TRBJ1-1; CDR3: ASSFDRTLTEAF
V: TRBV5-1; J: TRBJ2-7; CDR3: ASSIGTSGEQY
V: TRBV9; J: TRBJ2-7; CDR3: ASSDDISYEQY
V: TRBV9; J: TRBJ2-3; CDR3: ASSFGTSGIEDTQY
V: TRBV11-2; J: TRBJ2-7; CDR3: ASSGQNYEQY
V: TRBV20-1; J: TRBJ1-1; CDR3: SARGDNTEAF
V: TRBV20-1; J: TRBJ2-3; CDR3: SSCFNSGTSTDTQY
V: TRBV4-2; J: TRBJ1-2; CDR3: ASSQDHEIDYGYT
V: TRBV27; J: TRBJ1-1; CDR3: ASSMTPGHLNTEAF
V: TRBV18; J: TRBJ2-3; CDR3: ASSPGQGARDTQY
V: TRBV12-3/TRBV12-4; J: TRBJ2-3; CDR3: ASTTLADTQY
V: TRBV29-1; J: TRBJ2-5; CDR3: SVEGWDNQETRY
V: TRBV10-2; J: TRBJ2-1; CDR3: ASSEQGLAGGPPYNEQF
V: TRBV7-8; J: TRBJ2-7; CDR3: ASSRSPGSHEQY
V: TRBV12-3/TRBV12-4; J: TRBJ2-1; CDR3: ASSLGWKSGGRGNEQF
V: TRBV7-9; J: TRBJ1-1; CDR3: ASSLGDPSSTEAF
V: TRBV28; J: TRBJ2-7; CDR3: ANQRLAGGPQY
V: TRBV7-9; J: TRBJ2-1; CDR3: ASSFSVEQF
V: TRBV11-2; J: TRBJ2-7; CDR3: ASSATGGRGYEQY
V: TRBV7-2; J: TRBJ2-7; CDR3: ASSLGSQISYEQY
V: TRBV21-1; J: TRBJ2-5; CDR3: ASSNGQECETQY
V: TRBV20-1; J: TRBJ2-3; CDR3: SAYRPGQGDTDTQY
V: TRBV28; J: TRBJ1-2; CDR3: AMGPGLLCYGYT
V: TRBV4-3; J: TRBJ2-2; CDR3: ASSQQDYGYGAGELF
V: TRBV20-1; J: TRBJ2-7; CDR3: SARGDGTYEQY
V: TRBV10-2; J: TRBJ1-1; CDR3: ASSEAQGSTEAF
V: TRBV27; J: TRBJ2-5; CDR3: ASSPSGLARETQY
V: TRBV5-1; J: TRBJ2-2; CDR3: ASRNRGSNTGELF
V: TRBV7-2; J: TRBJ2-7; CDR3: ASSPNWDRGLYEQY
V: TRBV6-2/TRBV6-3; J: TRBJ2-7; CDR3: ASSYLGTEYEQY
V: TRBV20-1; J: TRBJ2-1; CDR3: SARLIAGNSYNEQF
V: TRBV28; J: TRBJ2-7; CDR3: ASSLRFSGGGVEQY
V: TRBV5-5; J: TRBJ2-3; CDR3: ASSTGRDYRTDTQY
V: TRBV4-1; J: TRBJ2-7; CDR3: ASSQDHREYEQY